This passage covers 7 T cell receptor beta chains from one sample sequenced in a study of shared clonotypes between healthy human individuals. Here immunoSEQ multiplex PCR was the method, and the copy in TCRdb shows in-frame clones only, minus some. The sample holds fewer than 1.8 million clones, 97% to 99% seen once. Sequencing used naive CD4+ T cells sorted from blood. Stated subset: CD45RA+ positively selected. The origin of the receptors is a young man in good health.

The genes are TRBV29-1 and TRBJ2-1, with 13 bases fitting TRBD2. The CDR3 covers 14 residues. V lost 2 bases and J lost 6; bases outside the gene matches: 1. The germline gives CDR1 SQVTM, CDR2 ANQGSEA. For the CDR3, the DNA is TGCAGCGTTGAAAGGACTAGCGGGAGCAATGAGCAGTTCTTC. Encoded protein: CSVERTSGSNEQFF.

The chain couples TRBV4-3 to TRBJ1-1, with D uncertain. V lost 0 bases to trimming and J lost 4 bases, with 12 bases between them. The CDR3 contains 15 residues. Germline CDR1 LGHNA, CDR2 YSLEER. CDR3 nucleotides: TGCGCCAGCAGCCAAGATACGGGGATCGGCACTGAAGCTTTCTTT. It translates to CASSQDTGIGTEAFF.

V gene TRBV11-2 combines with J gene TRBJ1-2; D unclear. The CDR3 loop spans 12 amino acids. The germline V and J ends were trimmed by 2 bases and 6 bases, with 7 bases remaining between them. CDR1 SGHAT and CDR2 FQNNGV come from the germline V gene. The CDR3 region is CASSLRVHGYTF. CDR3 bases: TGTGCCAGCAGCTTAAGGGTTCATGGCTACACCTTC.

The gene calls are TRBV29-1 and TRBJ2-3; the D call may be TRBD1 or TRBD2 (6 bases each). The V gene's germline CDR1 is SQVTM and CDR2 ANQGSEA. The length of the CDR3 is 14 residues. V lost 3 bases and J 2 bases, leaving 12 bases between the germline ends. The CDR3 sequence: CSVDGGRLTDTQYF. CDR3 DNA: TGCAGCGTTGACGGGGGCAGGCTCACAGATACGCAGTATTTT.

The rearrangement links TRBV5-4 to TRBJ2-4; 8 bases are a match to TRBD1. The CDR3 runs 15 residues. Germline V gives CDR1 SGHNT, CDR2 YYREEE (reference sequence). The junction had 5 bases not matched to a gene; V was cut back by 0 bases and J by 6 bases. Here the CDR3 reads CASSLAGGARNIQYF. The CDR3 bases are TGTGCCAGCAGCTTGGCAGGGGGCGCAAGAAACATTCAGTACTTC.

This chain uses TRBV10-3 with TRBJ2-1, with 10 bases identical to TRBD2. The V segment lost 5 bases and the J segment 0 bases; nucleotides outside the gene matches: 7. Germline V gene data show CDR1 as ENHRY and CDR2 as SYGVKD. The CDR3 consists of 17 residues. The CDR3: CAISPSGRAFSYNEQFF. The DNA for the CDR3 is TGTGCCATCAGTCCGAGCGGGAGGGCCTTCTCCTACAATGAGCAGTTCTTC.

V usage is TRBV27 and J usage is TRBJ2-7, with 8 bases lining up with TRBD2. CDR1 MNHEY and CDR2 SMNVEV come from the germline V gene (reference sequence). The CDR3 covers 16 residues. Trimming removed 5 bases from V and 0 bases from J; junction bases left unmatched: 9. The CDR3, as DNA: TGTGCCAGCAGTGATGGGCTAGCGGGCCCCTCCTACGAGCAGTACTTC. It yields the protein CASSDGLAGPSYEQYF.